Below, 23 T cell receptor beta chains from the same sample are listed, as sequenced in a study of monozygotic twins with inflammatory bowel disease. TCRdb reprocessed the 5' RACE reads and reports one entry per CDR3 protein, with no DNA. The sample data list more than 300,000 distinct CDR3 sequences. The source material was blood. All receptors come from a human donor with ulcerative colitis or Crohn's disease, or a healthy co-twin of an affected twin (not recorded which).

The gene calls are TRBV4-1 and TRBJ2-6; lacking DNA, the TRBD1 call made by TCRdb goes unchecked. The CDR3 covers 21 residues. Germline-derived CDR1 and CDR2 are MGHRA and YSYEKL. The CDR3 here is CASSQESTGQGYGSGANVLTF.

The rearrangement links TRBV12-3 or TRBV12-4 to TRBJ2-1; TCRdb names TRBD2, which stays unverified in the absence of DNA. This CDR3 region has 16 residues. CDR3 protein: CASTLVGGSAYNEQFF.

This chain uses TRBV25-1 with TRBJ1-2; there is no DNA to check the TCRdb D call of TRBD1. The CDR3 is made up of 15 amino acids. The germline V gene encodes CDR1 MGHDK and CDR2 SYGVNS. The CDR3 is CASSRMGQKYYGYTF.

V is TRBV6-2 or TRBV6-3 and J is TRBJ1-6. CDR3 size: 13 residues. The germline CDR1 and CDR2 sequences are MNHEY and SVGEGT. CDR3 loop: CASSPQRISPLHF.

The rearrangement joins TRBV7-9 to TRBJ2-5; TCRdb proposes TRBD1, but this gene call is untestable without DNA. This CDR3 spans 14 amino acids. CDR1 and CDR2 from the germline V gene are SEHNR and FQNEAQ (reference sequence). The CDR3 loop is CASSFRTAQETQYF.

V and J are TRBV30 and TRBJ1-1; TCRdb gives TRBD1 as the D gene, but with no DNA this cannot be confirmed. The CDR3 loop spans 12 amino acids. The V gene's germline CDR1 is GTSNPN and CDR2 SVGIG (reference sequence). The CDR3 loop reads CAWSKGGPEAFF.

The rearrangement uses TRBV12-3 or TRBV12-4 and TRBJ1-1. The CDR3 extends over 16 amino acids. The CDR3 region is CASSIFWTDLNTEAFF.

The chain joins TRBV5-1 to TRBJ2-7; TCRdb picks TRBD1, but there is no DNA to check that call. The CDR3 totals 13 residues. Germline CDR1 and CDR2: SGHRS and YFSETQ. The CDR3: CASRPGGGYEQYF.

Here the CDR3 reads CASSRGQMLNTEAFF. The J gene is TRBJ1-1, the V gene TRBV7-9; as DNA is missing, the TRBD1 call by TCRdb cannot be tested. The CDR3 sequence is 15 residues long. CDR1 and CDR2 (germline): SEHNR, FQNEAQ (reference sequence).

The CDR3: CASGDGQGGNQPQHF. This chain links TRBV12-5 with TRBJ1-5; TCRdb calls TRBD1, which cannot be checked without DNA. Germline V lookup: CDR1 LGHNT, CDR2 FRNRAP. This CDR3 comprises 15 residues.

The chain employs TRBV3-1 and TRBJ2-1; there is no DNA to check the TCRdb D call of TRBD2. CDR3 length: 15 residues. Germline CDR1 LGHDT, CDR2 YNNKEL (reference sequence). The CDR3 spells CASSQDRTSGNEQFF.

The chain combines TRBV11-2 with TRBJ1-2. The CDR3 runs to 16 residues. Germline assignment: CDR1 SGHAT and CDR2 FQNNGV. The CDR3 sequence is CASTHRRRDPNYGFTF.

The rearrangement uses TRBV29-1 and TRBJ1-1; TCRdb names TRBD1, which stays unverified in the absence of DNA. CDR3 length: 13 amino acids. The germline V gene encodes CDR1 SQVTM and CDR2 ANQGSEA. The CDR3 here is CSVERGTVTEAFF.

The chain combines TRBV6-1 with TRBJ2-3. CDR3 length: 13 amino acids. CDR1 MNHNS and CDR2 SASEGT come from the germline V gene. The CDR3 protein is CASSRSSTDTQYF.

The gene calls are TRBV7-3 and TRBJ1-1. The CDR3 covers 14 residues. Germline V gene lookup returns CDR1 SGHTA and CDR2 FQGTGA. The CDR3 sequence: CASSLYEGNTEAFF.

The rearrangement joins TRBV27 to TRBJ2-6; TCRdb's D call, TRBD1, is unchecked because there is no DNA. CDR3 length: 16 residues. CDR1 MNHEY and CDR2 SMNVEV come from the germline V gene (reference sequence). CDR3: CASGQGGSSGANVLTF.

The V and J genes are TRBV30 and TRBJ1-5; TCRdb's assignment of TRBD1 cannot be checked, as there is no DNA. CDR1 is GTSNPN, CDR2 SVGIG, per germline (reference sequence). The CDR3 loop spans 16 amino acids. The CDR3 is CAWGRGTGGSNQPQHF.

The V and J genes are TRBV20-1 and TRBJ1-1; there is no DNA to check the TCRdb D call of TRBD1. The CDR3 length is 14 residues. The germline gives CDR1 DFQATT, CDR2 SNEGSKA (reference sequence). This CDR3 reads CSAPGHPQIDKAFF.

The chain joins TRBV3-1 to TRBJ2-2; TCRdb lists TRBD2, though no DNA is available to test this call. Germline V lookup: CDR1 LGHDT, CDR2 YNNKEL (reference sequence). CDR3 length: 17 residues. CDR3 in amino acids: CASSQDNRGLVTGELFF.

The chain is built from TRBV3-1 and TRBJ2-5; TCRdb outputs TRBD1, but without DNA this stays unchecked. CDR1 and CDR2 from the germline V gene are LGHDT and YNNKEL (reference sequence). This CDR3 is 13 amino acids long. This CDR3 reads CASSQRGPETQYF.

The chain joins TRBV5-1 to TRBJ1-2; without DNA, the TCRdb call of TRBD1 cannot be checked. CDR3 size: 16 residues. The germline V gene has CDR1 SGHRS and CDR2 YFSETQ. CDR3: CASSFSPGGESGGYTF.

The CDR3 sequence: CASSYGRTGSTNEKLFF. The V call is TRBV6-2 or TRBV6-3, the J call TRBJ1-4; TCRdb picks TRBD1, but there is no DNA to check that call. The CDR3 sequence is 17 residues long. Germline V gene lookup returns CDR1 MNHEY and CDR2 SVGEGT.

The J gene is TRBJ2-5, the V gene TRBV12-3 or TRBV12-4; TCRdb calls TRBD2, which cannot be checked without DNA. This CDR3 has 16 amino acids. The CDR3 sequence is CASSQTSGGAEETQYF.